These T cell receptor beta chains were read from a single sample in a study of sequential checkpoint blockade in melanoma. Assay used: immunoSEQ multiplex PCR; TCRdb lists only in-frame clones, some missing. The data show about 37,000 clones, approximately 30% seen once. This specimen was tumor tissue (inferred from file names), taken from a patient given nivolumab and ipilimumab in sequence. All receptors come from a human donor with melanoma. The conserved cysteine and the conserved F or W are not part of the CDR3 here.

j_call v_call cdr3_aa
TRBJ1-2 TRBV19 ASKLAGSIYGYT
TRBJ1-5 TRBV11-3 ASSLGDRLNQPQH
TRBJ2-7 TRBV15 ATSRDLRDRSYEQY
TRBJ2-3 TRBV25-1 ASSEQGIPTDTQY
TRBJ1-2 TRBV4-1 ASSHPGQTYYGYT
TRBJ2-1 TRBV6-8 ASSDGLAPNEQF
TRBJ2-6 TRBV5-1 ASSSLAGALSGANVLT
TRBJ1-4 TRBV28 ASSFGATNEKLF
TRBJ1-4 TRBV7-6 ASSWGERQAAGGLF
TRBJ1-2 TRBV5-1 ASSLRTTGATNYGYT
TRBJ2-7 TRBV4-1 ASSQGRTGYEQY
TRBJ2-1 TRBV6-8 ASSVLAGSYNEQF
TRBJ2-1 TRBV29-1 SVPELAGFYNEQF
TRBJ2-1 TRBV5-1 ASSPTTSTLGRNEQF
TRBJ1-2 TRBV9 ASSAGIEGRRYNYGYT
TRBJ2-6 TRBV19 ASTGDRAGANVLT
TRBJ1-2 TRBV11-3 ASSLVASNYGYT
TRBJ1-2 TRBV10-3 AISEILGQIHYGYT
TRBJ1-1 TRBV6-8 ASSYPSTGMAF
TRBJ2-5 TRBV11-3 ASSPRGAGGVETQY
TRBJ2-4 TRBV19 ASSPWTGDPILAKNIQY
TRBJ2-5 TRBV18 ASSPFGTQETQY
TRBJ2-2 TRBV11-3 ASSRGVNTGELF
TRBJ2-7 TRBV10-3 AISAGQGSYEQY
TRBJ2-1 TRBV7-4 ASSLAQGYEQF
TRBJ1-2 TRBV28 ASTEGRYYGYT
TRBJ1-1 TRBV19 ASSMGGGAEAF
TRBJ2-3 TRBV12-2 ASRFRRGGSDTQY
TRBJ1-1 TRBV9 ASSGEGQLNTEAF
TRBJ2-5 TRBV9 ASSVAGGARETQY
TRBJ2-2 TRBV19 ASSMWGGELF
TRBJ1-3 TRBV9 ASSVGTLSGNTIY
TRBJ1-2 TRBV15 ATSTLQKNYGYT
TRBJ2-4 TRBV11-3 ASSLGQRGNDIQY
TRBJ2-1 TRBV11-3 ASSLVSPITGDRNEQF